Each of the 8 T cell receptor beta chains below was sequenced from the same sample in a study of response to subunit inactivated influenza vaccine. TCRdb reprocessed the RT-PCR reads with MiXCR, giving one entry per CDR3 protein. This sample has approximately 520,000 distinct CDR3 sequences, with around 25% found just once. The sample was CD4+ T cells sorted from PBMCs, taken approximately 5 days after vaccination. The receptors here all came from a man in his forties or fifties who received an inactivated influenza vaccine.

This clonotype has more than one count but fewer than ten. The rearrangement links TRBV20-1 to TRBJ1-1, with 9 bases aligning to TRBD1. Germline assignment: CDR1 DFQATT and CDR2 SNEGSKA (reference sequence). The V gene end was trimmed by 0 bases and the J gene end by 6 bases; junction bases not matched to a gene: 11. This CDR3 region has 16 residues. The CDR3, as DNA: TGCAGTGCTAGAGATCGGGACAGGGTTTTTTGGGCTGAAGCTTTCTTT. As protein: CSARDRDRVFWAEAFF.

The chain uses TRBV20-1 and TRBJ2-2; tentatively, D is TRBD2 (6 bases). The CDR3 has 14 residues. Germline V CDR1 and CDR2: DFQATT, SNEGSKA (reference sequence). With 5 bases removed from V and 1 base from J, the gap between germline ends came to 11 bases. The CDR3 bases are TGCAGTGCTTCGACTAGGCGGAACACCGGGGAGCTGTTTTTT. Protein product: CSASTRRNTGELFF.

This clonotype was seen ten or more times. The V call is TRBV10-1, the J call TRBJ2-1, with 10 bases identical to TRBD1. The CDR3 runs to 15 residues. Losses at the gene ends were 6 bases for V and 4 bases for J; bases not matched to a gene: 6. The germline CDR1 and CDR2 sequences are WNHNN and SYGVQD (reference sequence). CDR3 residues: CASSEGQGLYNEQFF. DNA for the CDR3: TGCGCCAGCAGCGAGGGACAGGGGTTATACAATGAGCAGTTCTTC.

This clonotype showed up just a few times. The gene calls are TRBV6-4 and TRBJ2-3; TRBD1 matches at 12 bases. V lost 6 bases to trimming and J lost 4 bases; unmatched junction nucleotides: 5. There are 15 residues in the CDR3. Germline CDR1 is MRHNA and CDR2 is SNTAGT. As DNA, the CDR3 is TGTGCCAGCAGCCTCGGGACAGGGGGCCCAGATACGCAGTATTTT. This encodes CASSLGTGGPDTQYF.

A note on this clonotype: It may be a read error: a sequence one base away is much more abundant. V usage is TRBV14 and J usage is TRBJ2-1; no firm D call. There are 16 residues in the CDR3. Germline CDR1 and CDR2: SGHDN and FVKESK. V was cut by 4 bases and J by 0 bases, with 13 bases left in between. CDR3 sequence reads: CASSLDLLSSYNEQFF. CDR3 in DNA: TGTGCCAGCAGCCTAGATTTGCTAAGCTCCTACAATGAGCAGTTCTTC.

This sequence joins TRBV29-1 and TRBJ2-1; 7 positions match TRBD2. Germline CDR1 SQVTM, CDR2 ANQGSEA. This CDR3 region has 15 residues. After removal of 3 bases from V and 2 bases from J, the junction contained 7 bases not matched to a gene. This chain's CDR3 is CSVDLGGGTYNEQFF. The CDR3 DNA reads as TGCAGCGTTGATCTTGGCGGGGGTACCTACAATGAGCAGTTCTTC.

This clonotype appeared a few times. The chain employs TRBV5-1 and TRBJ2-3, with TRBD2 matching over 9 bases. The CDR3 is 14 amino acids. CDR1 and CDR2 from the germline V gene are SGHRS and YFSETQ. J was trimmed by 4 bases and V by 5 bases; bases with no gene match: 5. CDR3 DNA: TGCGCCAGCAGTCGTAGCGGGGGTCCAGATACGCAGTATTTT. Protein: CASSRSGGPDTQYF.

This chain uses TRBV29-1 with TRBJ1-1; 8 bases line up with TRBD1. CDR3 size: 15 residues. Germline CDR1 SQVTM, CDR2 ANQGSEA. The V and J ends lost 1 base and 4 bases, in that order; junction bases with no gene match: 8. CDR3 residues: CSVEVGRTGTTEAFF. CDR3 coding DNA: TGCAGCGTTGAAGTCGGTAGGACAGGGACCACTGAAGCTTTCTTT.